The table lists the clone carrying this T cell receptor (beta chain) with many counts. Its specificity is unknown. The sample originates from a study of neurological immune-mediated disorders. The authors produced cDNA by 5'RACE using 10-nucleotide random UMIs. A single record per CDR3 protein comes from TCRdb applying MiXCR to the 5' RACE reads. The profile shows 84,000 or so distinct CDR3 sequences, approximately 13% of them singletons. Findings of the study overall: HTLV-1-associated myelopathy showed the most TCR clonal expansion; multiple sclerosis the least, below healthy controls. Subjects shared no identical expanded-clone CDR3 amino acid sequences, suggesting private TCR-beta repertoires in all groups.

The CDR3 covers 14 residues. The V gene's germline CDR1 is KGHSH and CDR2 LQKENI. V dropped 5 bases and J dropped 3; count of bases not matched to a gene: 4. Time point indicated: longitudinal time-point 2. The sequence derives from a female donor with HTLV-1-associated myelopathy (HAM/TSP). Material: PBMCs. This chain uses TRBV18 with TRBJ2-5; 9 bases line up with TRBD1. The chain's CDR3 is CASSYRDREETQYF. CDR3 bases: TGTGCCAGCTCATACCGGGACAGGGAAGAGACCCAGTACTTC.